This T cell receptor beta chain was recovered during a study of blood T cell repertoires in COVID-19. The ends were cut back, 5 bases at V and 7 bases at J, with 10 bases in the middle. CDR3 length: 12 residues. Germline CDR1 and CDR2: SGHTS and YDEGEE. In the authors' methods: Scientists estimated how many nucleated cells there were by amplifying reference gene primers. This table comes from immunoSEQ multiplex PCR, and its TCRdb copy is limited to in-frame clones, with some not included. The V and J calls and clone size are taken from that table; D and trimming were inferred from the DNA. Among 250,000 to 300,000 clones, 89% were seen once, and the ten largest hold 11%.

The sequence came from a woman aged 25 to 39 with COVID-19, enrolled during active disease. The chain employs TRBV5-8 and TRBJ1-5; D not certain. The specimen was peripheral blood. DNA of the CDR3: TGTGCCAGCAGTGAGGGTGGGCAGCCCCAGCATTTT. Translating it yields CASSEGGQPQHF.